Presented here are 2 T cell receptor beta chains from one specimen sequenced in a study of T-cell reconstitution after alpha-beta-depleted transplantation in children. Unique molecular identifiers were used to barcode this TCRbeta library. TCRdb reprocessed the PCR reads with MiXCR, giving one entry per CDR3 protein. Of approximately 420,000 distinct CDR3 sequences listed, 11% are singletons. Sequencing was performed on PBMCs from the stem cell graft donor, taken from the stem cell graft. The receptors originated from a human donor who donated a stem cell graft to a child with acute myeloid leukemia.

This clonotype was counted at least ten times. The gene calls are TRBV5-1 and TRBJ1-2, with 9 bases matching TRBD1. There are 14 residues in the CDR3. Germline V lookup: CDR1 SGHRS, CDR2 YFSETQ. J was trimmed by 0 bases and V by 7 bases; bases with no gene match: 4. The CDR3, as DNA: TGCGCCAGCGGACACAGGGGGCCTAACTATGGCTACACCTTC. Its protein is CASGHRGPNYGYTF.

The chain combines TRBV7-9 with TRBJ2-5; 8 positions agree with TRBD1. V gave up 1 base and J gave up 4 bases; unmatched junction bases: 8. CDR1 is SEHNR, CDR2 FQNEAQ, per germline (reference sequence). The CDR3 consists of 16 residues. DNA of the CDR3: TGTGCCAGCAGCTTAGGGGCAGGGGGCGTATCAGAGACCCAGTACTTC. Protein: CASSLGAGGVSETQYF. Full variable domain (rest looked up from reference TRBV7-9 and TRBJ2-5): DTGVSQNPRHKITKRGQNVTFRCDPISEHNRLYWYRQTLGQGPEFLTYFQNEAQLEKSRLLSDRFSAERPKGSFSTLEIQRTEQGDSAMYLCASSLGAGGVSETQYFGPGTRLLVL.